The clone carrying this TCR beta chain came up a few times. Its cognate antigen is unknown. Via MiXCR, TCRdb re-called the RT-PCR reads, giving one row per CDR3 protein. The sample comprises more than 600,000 distinct CDR3 sequences, less than 20% of which are singletons, and roughly a tenth rests with the top ten. The sample belongs to a study of response to subunit inactivated influenza vaccine. Germline lookup yields CDR1 SGHTA and CDR2 FQGNSA. The CDR3 has 14 residues. Trimming removed 2 bases at V and 4 bases at J, with 9 bases between. Overall study findings and caveats: Authors suggested each seasonal flu vaccination may recruit only limited numbers of new T cells.

The rearrangement links TRBV7-2 to TRBJ2-1; D gene ambiguous. This material consisted of PBMCs from blood, taken roughly 5 days after vaccination. This receptor was obtained from a man aged 45-65 years who received an inactivated influenza vaccine. CDR3 nucleotide sequence: TGTGCCAGCAGCTTATTCCCCGCGTACAATGAGCAGTTCTTC. This gives the protein CASSLFPAYNEQFF.